The source of this T cell receptor beta chain is a study of regulatory T cells in long-lasting Graves disease. In the case of this clonotype: Its antigen is not known.

Time point described: persistent/refractory GD, antithyroid drugs over 5 years with positive TRAb. PBMCs provided the RNA from which the TCR library was made. V lost 6 bases, J lost 10 bases, and 16 bases lay in between. Germline loops: CDR1 MNHEY, CDR2 SVGEGT. The CDR3 totals 14 residues. General study findings and limits: Not thyroid tissue but only peripheral blood was studied.

To make TCR beta libraries, researchers used iRepertoire HTBI primers and Arm-PCR of CDR3 regions. TCRdb reprocessed the multiplex PCR reads with MiXCR, giving one entry per CDR3 protein. The sample shows about 460,000 distinct CDR3 sequences, about 20% of them seen only once. The V gene is TRBV6-2 or TRBV6-3, the J gene TRBJ1-6; D might be TRBD1 (6 bases). This TCR was recovered from a female donor with Graves disease. Material: peripheral blood mononuclear cells (PBMCs), obtained when the disease was refractory, from a patient treated with antithyroid drugs. The chain's CDR3 is CASRKQGGRSPLHF. CDR3 nucleotides: TGTGCCAGCAGAAAACAGGGAGGTCGGTCACCCCTCCACTTT.